This TCR beta chain was identified during a study of T cell changes during pregnancy in multiple sclerosis. Profiled with immunoSEQ multiplex PCR; TCRdb holds only in-frame clones, not every one. The sample holds just under 80,000 clones, around 95% seen once. This CDR3 is 15 amino acids long. V was pared by 5 bases and J by 5 bases, with 16 bases between. Germline V gene lookup returns CDR1 SEHNR and CDR2 FQNEAQ (reference sequence). The specimen comprised peripheral blood, sampled in the second trimester of pregnancy. The chain employs TRBV7-9 and TRBJ2-1; D is possibly TRBD2 (6 bases). This TCR came from a female donor in good health, enrolled as a control in a pregnancy study. CDR3 in DNA: TGTGCCAGCAGCGCGACTAGTAGGGGTGACAATGAGCAGTTCTTC. It yields the protein CASSATSRGDNEQFF. The variable domain in full, completed from reference TRBV7-9 and TRBJ2-1, reads DTGVSQNPRHKITKRGQNVTFRCDPISEHNRLYWYRQTLGQGPEFLTYFQNEAQLEKSRLLSDRFSAERPKGSFSTLEIQRTEQGDSAMYLCASSATSRGDNEQFFGPGTRLTVL.